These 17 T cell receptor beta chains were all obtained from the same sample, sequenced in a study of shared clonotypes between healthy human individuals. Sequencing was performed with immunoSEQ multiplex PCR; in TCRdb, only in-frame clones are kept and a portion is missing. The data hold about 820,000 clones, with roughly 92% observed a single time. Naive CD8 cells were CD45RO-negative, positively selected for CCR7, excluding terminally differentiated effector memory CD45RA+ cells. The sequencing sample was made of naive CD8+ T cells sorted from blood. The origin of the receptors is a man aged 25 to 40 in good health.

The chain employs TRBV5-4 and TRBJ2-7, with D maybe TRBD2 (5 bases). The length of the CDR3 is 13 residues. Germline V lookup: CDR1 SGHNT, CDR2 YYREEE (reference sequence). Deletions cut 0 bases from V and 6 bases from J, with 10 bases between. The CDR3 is CASSLDFGGEQYF. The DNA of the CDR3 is TGTGCCAGCAGCTTGGATTTCGGAGGCGAGCAGTACTTC.

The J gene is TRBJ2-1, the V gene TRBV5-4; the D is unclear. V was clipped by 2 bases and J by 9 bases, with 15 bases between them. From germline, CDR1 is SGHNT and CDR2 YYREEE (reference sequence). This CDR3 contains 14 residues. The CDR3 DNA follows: TGTGCCAGCAGCTTCTTGGCAGGTGGGATTGAGCAGTTCTTC. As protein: CASSFLAGGIEQFF. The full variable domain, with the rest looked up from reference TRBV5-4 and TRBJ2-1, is ETGVTQSPTHLIKTRGQQVTLRCSSQSGHNTVSWYQQALGQGPQFIFQYYREEENGRGNFPPRFSGLQFPNYSSELNVNALELDDSALYLCASSFLAGGIEQFFGPGTRLTVL.

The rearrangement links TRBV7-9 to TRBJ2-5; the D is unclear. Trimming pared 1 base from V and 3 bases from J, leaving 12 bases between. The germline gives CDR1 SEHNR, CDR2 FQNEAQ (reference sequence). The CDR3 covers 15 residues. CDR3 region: CASSLGRTVEETQYF. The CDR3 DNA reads TGTGCCAGCAGCTTAGGTCGAACAGTTGAAGAGACCCAGTACTTC.

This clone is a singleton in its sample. CDR3 DNA sequence: TGTGCCAGCAGCCTGGTGGATTTCTCCTACAATGAGCAGTTCTTC. Its translation: CASSLVDFSYNEQFF. V is TRBV6-1 and J is TRBJ2-1; D remains ambiguous. The CDR3 has 15 residues. Germline-derived CDR1 and CDR2 are MNHNS and SASEGT. V lost 6 bases and J lost 0, with 12 bases in between.

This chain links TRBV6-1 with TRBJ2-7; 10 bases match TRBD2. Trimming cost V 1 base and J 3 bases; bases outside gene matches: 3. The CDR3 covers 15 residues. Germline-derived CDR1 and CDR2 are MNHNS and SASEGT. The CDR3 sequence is CASSEGASGSYEQYF. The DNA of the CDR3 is TGTGCCAGCAGTGAAGGAGCTAGCGGGAGCTACGAGCAGTACTTC.

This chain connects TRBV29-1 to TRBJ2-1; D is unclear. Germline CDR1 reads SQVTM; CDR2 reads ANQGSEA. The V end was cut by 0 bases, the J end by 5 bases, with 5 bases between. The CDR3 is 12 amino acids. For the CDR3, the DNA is TGCAGCGTTGAAGACACTAACAATGAGCAGTTCTTC. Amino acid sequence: CSVEDTNNEQFF.

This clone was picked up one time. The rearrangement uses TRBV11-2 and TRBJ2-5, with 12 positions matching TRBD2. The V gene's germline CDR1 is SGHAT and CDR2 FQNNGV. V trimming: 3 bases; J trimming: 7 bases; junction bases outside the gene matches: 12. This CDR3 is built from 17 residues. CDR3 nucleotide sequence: TGTGCCAGCAGCTTTGGACTAGCGGGAAGTGCGTTCTGGACCCAGTACTTC. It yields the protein CASSFGLAGSAFWTQYF.

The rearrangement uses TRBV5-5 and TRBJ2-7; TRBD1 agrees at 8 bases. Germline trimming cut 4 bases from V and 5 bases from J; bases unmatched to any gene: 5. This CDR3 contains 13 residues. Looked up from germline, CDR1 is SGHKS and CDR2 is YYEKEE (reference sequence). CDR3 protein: CASSPGQAHEQYF. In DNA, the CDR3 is TGTGCCAGCAGCCCGGGACAGGCCCACGAGCAGTACTTC.

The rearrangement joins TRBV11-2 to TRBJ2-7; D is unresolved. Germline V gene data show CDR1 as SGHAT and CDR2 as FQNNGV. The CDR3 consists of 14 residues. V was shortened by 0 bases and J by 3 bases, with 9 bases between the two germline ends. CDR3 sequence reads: CASSLDSGSYEQYF. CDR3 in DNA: TGTGCCAGCAGCTTAGATTCCGGCAGCTACGAGCAGTACTTC.

As DNA, the CDR3 is TGTGCCAGCAGTTGGACTAGCGGGGTTGGGAATGAGCAGTTCTTC. It is translated as CASSWTSGVGNEQFF. The chain employs TRBV6-5 and TRBJ2-1; TRBD2 matches at 12 bases. From germline, CDR1 is MNHEY and CDR2 SVGAGI. V was clipped by 4 bases and J by 7 bases; unmatched bases: 5. The CDR3 is made up of 15 amino acids.

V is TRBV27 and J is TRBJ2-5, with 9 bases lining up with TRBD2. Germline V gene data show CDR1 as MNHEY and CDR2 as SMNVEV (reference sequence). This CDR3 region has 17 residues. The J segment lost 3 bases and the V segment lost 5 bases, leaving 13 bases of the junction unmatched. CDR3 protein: CASSPRLPSGTKETQYF. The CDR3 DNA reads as TGTGCCAGCAGTCCCCGGTTGCCTAGCGGGACCAAAGAGACCCAGTACTTC.

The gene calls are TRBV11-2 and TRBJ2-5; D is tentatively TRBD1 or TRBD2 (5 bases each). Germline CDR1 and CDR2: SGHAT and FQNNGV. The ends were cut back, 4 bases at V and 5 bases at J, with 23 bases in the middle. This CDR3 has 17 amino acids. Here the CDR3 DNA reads TGTGCCAGCAGCTCCGTATCAAGTGGGGGATCCTGGGAGACCCAGTACTTC. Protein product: CASSSVSSGGSWETQYF. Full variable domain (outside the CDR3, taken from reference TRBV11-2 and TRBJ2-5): EAGVAQSPRYKIIEKRQSVAFWCNPISGHATLYWYQQILGQGPKLLIQFQNNGVVDDSQLPKDRFSAERLKGVDSTLKIQPAKLEDSAVYLCASSSVSSGGSWETQYFGPGTRLLVL.

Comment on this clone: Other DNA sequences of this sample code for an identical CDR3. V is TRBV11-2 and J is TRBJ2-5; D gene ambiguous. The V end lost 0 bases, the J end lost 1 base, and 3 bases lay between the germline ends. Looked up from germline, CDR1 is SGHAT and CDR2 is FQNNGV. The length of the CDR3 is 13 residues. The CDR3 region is CASSLEVQETQYF. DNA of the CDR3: TGTGCCAGCAGCTTAGAGGTCCAAGAGACCCAGTACTTC.

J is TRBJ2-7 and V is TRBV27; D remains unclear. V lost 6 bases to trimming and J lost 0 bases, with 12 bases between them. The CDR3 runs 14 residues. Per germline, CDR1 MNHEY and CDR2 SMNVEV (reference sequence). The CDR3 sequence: CASRGTASSYEQYF. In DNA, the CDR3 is TGTGCCAGCAGAGGAACTGCTAGCTCCTACGAGCAGTACTTC.

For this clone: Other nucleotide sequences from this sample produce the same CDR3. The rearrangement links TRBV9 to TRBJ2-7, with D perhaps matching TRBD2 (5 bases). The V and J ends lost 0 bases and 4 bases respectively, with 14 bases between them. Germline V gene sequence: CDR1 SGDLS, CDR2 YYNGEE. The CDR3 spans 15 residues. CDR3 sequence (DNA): TGTGCCAGCAGCGTAGGGGGAGCTACCTCATACGAGCAGTACTTC. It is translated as CASSVGGATSYEQYF.

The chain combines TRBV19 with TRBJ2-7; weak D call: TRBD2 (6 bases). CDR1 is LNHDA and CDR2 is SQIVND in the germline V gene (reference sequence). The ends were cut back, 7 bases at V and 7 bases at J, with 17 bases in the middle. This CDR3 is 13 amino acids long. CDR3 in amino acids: CASTGGGALEQYF. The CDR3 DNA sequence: TGTGCCAGTACCGGCGGCGGGGCCTTGGAGCAGTACTTC.

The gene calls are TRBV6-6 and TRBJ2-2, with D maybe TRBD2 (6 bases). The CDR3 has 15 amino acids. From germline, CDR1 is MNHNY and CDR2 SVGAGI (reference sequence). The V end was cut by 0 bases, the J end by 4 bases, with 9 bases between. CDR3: CASSYSKGGTGELFF. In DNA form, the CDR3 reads TGTGCCAGCAGTTACTCGAAGGGAGGCACCGGGGAGCTGTTTTTT.